The T cell receptor (beta chain) under discussion was sequenced for a study of identical twins' blood T cells. All three twin pairs grew up together with likely shared infections and vaccines. TCRdb re-called the 5' RACE reads with MiXCR, one entry per CDR3 protein. The repertoire includes roughly 380,000 distinct CDR3 sequences, under 30% of them detected once, and 6.1% sits in the top ten. CDR3 size: 15 residues. The material sequenced was PBMCs. J is TRBJ1-5 and V is TRBV21-1; the DNA was not used to check the table's D call, TRBD1. TRBV21-1 is assigned pseudogene status. This TCR derives from a woman aged 18 to 55 in good health. The CDR3: CASGSDTGGDQPQHF. Here the CDR3 DNA reads TGTGCCAGCGGCAGCGACACAGGGGGTGATCAGCCCCAGCATTTT.